This T cell receptor beta chain was found in a study of blood T cell repertoires in COVID-19. Germline CDR1 and CDR2: WNHNN and SYGVQD (reference sequence). There are 12 residues in the CDR3. V was cut by 3 bases and J by 3 bases, with 6 bases left in between. All recovered Cohort 3 donors got two negative PCRs, got clearance, or saw symptom resolution. In the original processing: Estimation of nucleated cell counts was performed using reference gene primer amplification. Assay used: immunoSEQ multiplex PCR; TCRdb lists only in-frame clones, some missing. The V and J calls and clone size are taken from that table; D and trimming were inferred from the DNA. Of about 330,000 clones listed, about 90% are singletons.

This clonotype originated in a man aged 25-40 years who had recovered from COVID-19. The chain joins TRBV10-1 to TRBJ2-7; a possible D gene is TRBD1 (5 bases). Source material: PBMCs or T cells enriched from blood (not recorded which). In nucleotides, the CDR3 is TGCGCCAGCAGTGACAGGGACTACGAGCAGTACTTC. Translated: CASSDRDYEQYF.